This T cell receptor (beta chain) derives from a study of blood T cell repertoires in COVID-19. Across the whole study: Donors in the United States, Italy and Spain gave samples during acute or convalescent COVID-19. PBMCs, B-cell-depleted T cells, or T cells were the source of the cDNA or gDNA that made up the material.

Methods used by the authors: Nucleated cell counts were estimated from reference gene primer amplification. Profiling relied on immunoSEQ multiplex PCR, and the TCRdb table lists in-frame clones only, not all of them. V, J and clone size derive from that table, while D and trimming were established from the DNA sequence. The sample lists about 210,000 clones, around nine tenths occurring once. CDR3 length equals 14 residues. Germline V gene data show CDR1 as LGHDT and CDR2 as YNNKEL (reference sequence). As concerns this clone: A read error may produce the germline difference seen at one junction end.

Sequencing was performed on peripheral blood. The clonotype originates from a man aged 18 to 29 with active or convalescent COVID-19. The gene calls are TRBV3-1 (or the pseudogene TRBV3-2) and TRBJ1-3, with 12 nucleotides matching TRBD1. The CDR3 DNA follows: TGTGCCAGCAGCCCCCCGGGACAGGGGGCCCCGTGGGAATTT. Its protein is CASSPPGQGAPWEF.